These T cell receptor beta chains were read from a single sample in a study of CD8+ T cells in alopecia areata. This table comes from immunoSEQ multiplex PCR, and its TCRdb copy is limited to in-frame clones, with some not included. In the table there are about 160,000 clones, around 87% of which are singletons. Sequences were derived from CD8+ T cells sorted from blood, sampled at week 0. These receptors were obtained from a human donor with alopecia areata. CDR3s include the opening cysteine and the closing phenylalanine or tryptophan. D genes are given only for firm matches. Size values are once, few and many counts, or a class for expanded clones, and some rows have none.

V gene: TRBV27; J gene: TRBJ2-7; clone size: -; D gene: TRBD1; CDR3 protein: CASNAPGQGAYEQYF; CDR3 DNA: TGTGCCAGCAACGCACCGGGACAGGGTGCCTACGAGCAGTACTTC
V gene: TRBV10-3; J gene: TRBJ2-7; clone size: -; D gene: -; CDR3 protein: CAISGEKTERVYEQYF; CDR3 DNA: TGTGCCATCAGTGGAGAGAAAACAGAAAGGGTGTACGAGCAGTACTTC
V gene: TRBV5-6; J gene: TRBJ2-7; clone size: -; D gene: TRBD2; CDR3 protein: CASSQTSGNYEQYF; CDR3 DNA: TGTGCCAGCAGCCAGACTAGCGGGAACTACGAGCAGTACTTC
V gene: TRBV10-3; J gene: TRBJ2-7; clone size: -; D gene: -; CDR3 protein: CAKGQAREQYF; CDR3 DNA: TGTGCCAAGGGACAAGCAAGGGAGCAGTACTTC
V gene: TRBV7-3; J gene: TRBJ2-2; clone size: -; D gene: -; CDR3 protein: CASSLNASPNTGELFF; CDR3 DNA: TGTGCCAGCAGCTTAAATGCCAGCCCGAACACCGGGGAGCTGTTTTTT
V gene: TRBV13; J gene: TRBJ2-2; clone size: -; D gene: -; CDR3 protein: CASSPPEEDGELFF; CDR3 DNA: TGTGCCAGCAGCCCCCCGGAGGAGGACGGGGAGCTGTTTTTT
V gene: TRBV4-1; J gene: TRBJ2-7; clone size: -; D gene: -; CDR3 protein: CASSQVAGHLYEQYF; CDR3 DNA: TGCGCCAGCAGCCAAGTCGCGGGGCACCTCTACGAGCAGTACTTC
V gene: TRBV5-4; J gene: TRBJ2-7; clone size: -; D gene: TRBD2; CDR3 protein: CASSYSGRAYEQYF; CDR3 DNA: TGTGCCAGCAGCTATAGCGGGAGGGCCTACGAGCAGTACTTC
V gene: TRBV15; J gene: TRBJ2-7; clone size: -; D gene: TRBD2; CDR3 protein: CATSRVKGTSTVHEQYF; CDR3 DNA: TGTGCCACCAGCAGGGTCAAGGGGACTAGCACAGTTCACGAGCAGTACTTC
V gene: TRBV19; J gene: TRBJ2-3; clone size: -; D gene: TRBD2; CDR3 protein: CASSIFSGGLDTQYF; CDR3 DNA: TGTGCCAGTAGTATTTTTAGCGGGGGGTTAGATACGCAGTATTTT
V gene: TRBV28; J gene: TRBJ1-1; clone size: -; D gene: TRBD1; CDR3 protein: CASSRRQGGTEAFF; CDR3 DNA: TGTGCCAGCAGTCGAAGACAGGGGGGCACTGAAGCTTTCTTT
V gene: TRBV10-2; J gene: TRBJ1-5; clone size: -; D gene: TRBD1; CDR3 protein: CASSGDRDQPQHF; CDR3 DNA: TGCGCCAGCAGCGGGGACAGGGATCAGCCCCAGCATTTT
V gene: TRBV15; J gene: TRBJ2-2; clone size: -; D gene: TRBD1; CDR3 protein: CATSRDRGTNTGELFF; CDR3 DNA: TGTGCCACCTCCCGGGACAGGGGTACGAACACCGGGGAGCTGTTTTTT
V gene: TRBV7-9; J gene: TRBJ2-7; clone size: few; D gene: -; CDR3 protein: CASSLVAGMGPYEQYF; CDR3 DNA: TGTGCCAGCAGCTTAGTGGCAGGGATGGGCCCCTACGAGCAGTACTTC
V gene: TRBV29-1; J gene: TRBJ2-3; clone size: -; D gene: -; CDR3 protein: CSVEDQRVADTQYF; CDR3 DNA: TGCAGCGTTGAAGATCAAAGGGTCGCAGATACGCAGTATTTT
V gene: TRBV4-1; J gene: TRBJ1-1; clone size: -; D gene: -; CDR3 protein: CASRVAIGITEAFF; CDR3 DNA: TGCGCCAGCAGGGTCGCGATAGGAATCACTGAAGCTTTCTTT
V gene: TRBV23-1; J gene: TRBJ2-1; clone size: -; D gene: TRBD1; CDR3 protein: CASSQEDREHNEQFF; CDR3 DNA: TGCGCCAGCAGTCAAGAGGACAGGGAACACAATGAGCAGTTCTTC
V gene: TRBV7-9; J gene: TRBJ1-4; clone size: -; D gene: -; CDR3 protein: CASSLDGGKLFF; CDR3 DNA: TGTGCCAGCAGCTTAGACGGAGGAAAACTGTTTTTT
V gene: TRBV11-2; J gene: TRBJ2-6; clone size: -; D gene: -; CDR3 protein: CASSLDFWGSSGANVLTF; CDR3 DNA: TGTGCCAGCAGCTTAGATTTTTGGGGAAGCTCTGGGGCCAACGTCCTGACTTTC
V gene: TRBV19; J gene: TRBJ2-5; clone size: -; D gene: -; CDR3 protein: CASTQGREETQYF; CDR3 DNA: TGTGCCAGTACCCAGGGGCGGGAGGAGACCCAGTACTTC
V gene: TRBV5-1; J gene: TRBJ2-7; clone size: -; D gene: TRBD2; CDR3 protein: CASSSAGSGNSYEQYF; CDR3 DNA: TGCGCCAGCAGCTCCGCCGGTAGCGGGAACTCCTACGAGCAGTACTTC
V gene: TRBV19; J gene: TRBJ2-7; clone size: -; D gene: TRBD2; CDR3 protein: CASSEGLAYEQYF; CDR3 DNA: TGTGCCAGTAGCGAGGGACTAGCCTACGAGCAGTACTTC
V gene: TRBV5-6; J gene: TRBJ1-1; clone size: -; D gene: -; CDR3 protein: CASSLEVTEEAFF; CDR3 DNA: TGTGCCAGCAGCTTGGAAGTTACAGAAGAAGCTTTCTTT
V gene: TRBV19; J gene: TRBJ2-2; clone size: -; D gene: -; CDR3 protein: CASSLQNTGELFF; CDR3 DNA: TGTGCCAGTAGCTTACAGAACACCGGGGAGCTGTTTTTT
V gene: TRBV19; J gene: TRBJ2-3; clone size: -; D gene: TRBD2; CDR3 protein: CASSIVGAGRYTDTQYF; CDR3 DNA: TGTGCCAGTAGTATAGTAGGAGCGGGGCGTTACACAGATACGCAGTATTTT
V gene: TRBV2; J gene: TRBJ2-1; clone size: -; D gene: TRBD2; CDR3 protein: CASTGLADGRDCEQFF; CDR3 DNA: TGTGCCAGCACGGGGCTAGCGGATGGCCGTGACTGTGAGCAGTTCTTC
V gene: TRBV4-1; J gene: TRBJ1-1; clone size: -; D gene: -; CDR3 protein: CASSQEADHYSTEAFF; CDR3 DNA: TGCGCCAGCAGCCAAGAGGCGGACCACTATAGCACTGAAGCTTTCTTT
V gene: TRBV7-2; J gene: TRBJ2-1; clone size: -; D gene: TRBD2; CDR3 protein: CASTYSGGYNEQFF; CDR3 DNA: TGTGCCAGCACCTATAGCGGGGGATACAATGAGCAGTTCTTC
V gene: TRBV29-1; J gene: TRBJ2-1; clone size: -; D gene: -; CDR3 protein: CSVTAEGNEQFF; CDR3 DNA: TGCAGCGTTACGGCTGAAGGCAATGAGCAGTTCTTC
V gene: TRBV6-1; J gene: TRBJ1-1; clone size: once; D gene: TRBD1; CDR3 protein: CASRPGGNTEAFF; CDR3 DNA: TGTGCCAGCAGACCAGGGGGGAACACTGAAGCTTTCTTT
V gene: TRBV10-1; J gene: TRBJ2-3; clone size: -; D gene: -; CDR3 protein: CASSDGYTQYF; CDR3 DNA: TGCGCCAGCAGTGACGGGTATACGCAGTATTTT
V gene: TRBV9; J gene: TRBJ1-5; clone size: -; D gene: -; CDR3 protein: CASSVGGGLNQPQHF; CDR3 DNA: TGTGCCAGCAGCGTAGGGGGAGGCCTCAATCAGCCCCAGCATTTT
V gene: TRBV6-6; J gene: TRBJ1-5; clone size: -; D gene: -; CDR3 protein: CASGYGAPQHF; CDR3 DNA: TGTGCCAGCGGTTATGGGGCGCCCCAGCATTTT
V gene: TRBV12-5; J gene: TRBJ2-3; clone size: once; D gene: -; CDR3 protein: CVSSPLGPDTQYF; CDR3 DNA: TGTGTTAGTTCCCCCTTGGGTCCAGATACGCAGTATTTT
V gene: TRBV29-1; J gene: TRBJ2-7; clone size: -; D gene: -; CDR3 protein: CSVLWAYEQYF; CDR3 DNA: TGCAGCGTTTTATGGGCCTACGAGCAGTACTTC
V gene: TRBV6-4; J gene: TRBJ2-3; clone size: -; D gene: -; CDR3 protein: CASSGTVTDTQYF; CDR3 DNA: TGTGCCAGCAGTGGGACGGTCACAGATACGCAGTATTTT
V gene: TRBV21-1; J gene: TRBJ2-5; clone size: -; D gene: -; CDR3 protein: CASSKEGKRVQETQYF; CDR3 DNA: TGTGCCAGCAGCAAAGAGGGAAAAAGGGTTCAAGAGACCCAGTACTTC
V gene: TRBV7-2; J gene: TRBJ2-3; clone size: few; D gene: -; CDR3 protein: CASSLELARTDTQYF; CDR3 DNA: TGTGCCAGCAGCTTAGAACTAGCACGTACAGATACGCAGTATTTT
V gene: TRBV5-4; J gene: TRBJ2-1; clone size: -; D gene: -; CDR3 protein: CASSLVRGNSLEQFF; CDR3 DNA: TGTGCCAGCAGCTTGGTACGGGGCAACAGCTTGGAGCAGTTCTTC
V gene: TRBV19; J gene: TRBJ2-1; clone size: -; D gene: TRBD1; CDR3 protein: CASNTGTVYNEQFF; CDR3 DNA: TGTGCCAGTAATACCGGGACAGTATACAATGAGCAGTTCTTC
V gene: TRBV16; J gene: TRBJ2-7; clone size: -; D gene: TRBD2; CDR3 protein: CASSQYMASGSGEQYF; CDR3 DNA: TGTGCCAGCAGCCAATATATGGCTAGCGGGAGTGGCGAGCAGTACTTC
V gene: TRBV5-8; J gene: TRBJ1-2; clone size: few; D gene: TRBD1; CDR3 protein: CASSSTGDYGYTF; CDR3 DNA: TGTGCCAGCAGTTCCACAGGGGACTATGGCTACACCTTC
V gene: TRBV7-9; J gene: TRBJ2-1; clone size: -; D gene: -; CDR3 protein: CASSSSYQLDEQFF; CDR3 DNA: TGTGCCAGCAGCTCCTCCTACCAGCTTGATGAGCAGTTCTTC
V gene: TRBV4-1; J gene: TRBJ2-7; clone size: -; D gene: TRBD1; CDR3 protein: CASSVGTGGYEQYF; CDR3 DNA: TGCGCCAGCAGCGTCGGGACAGGGGGGTACGAGCAGTACTTC
V gene: TRBV11-2; J gene: TRBJ2-7; clone size: -; D gene: TRBD1; CDR3 protein: CASSFGQGSYEQYF; CDR3 DNA: TGTGCCAGCAGCTTCGGACAGGGGTCCTACGAGCAGTACTTC
V gene: TRBV27; J gene: TRBJ2-7; clone size: -; D gene: TRBD2; CDR3 protein: CASSFEGTSLSDEQYF; CDR3 DNA: TGTGCCAGCAGTTTTGAGGGGACTAGCCTTTCCGACGAGCAGTACTTC
V gene: TRBV5-1; J gene: TRBJ2-1; clone size: -; D gene: TRBD1; CDR3 protein: CASSIGQGRYNEQFF; CDR3 DNA: TGCGCCAGCAGCATAGGACAGGGAAGATACAATGAGCAGTTCTTC
V gene: TRBV19; J gene: TRBJ2-1; clone size: -; D gene: TRBD1; CDR3 protein: CATVEGAPSYNEQFF; CDR3 DNA: TGTGCCACCGTCGAGGGGGCACCTTCCTACAATGAGCAGTTCTTC
V gene: TRBV29-1; J gene: TRBJ2-7; clone size: few; D gene: -; CDR3 protein: CSVVPGTYAYEQYF; CDR3 DNA: TGCAGCGTCGTCCCCGGGACATACGCCTACGAGCAGTACTTC
V gene: TRBV12-5; J gene: TRBJ2-2; clone size: -; D gene: -; CDR3 protein: CASDISGTGELFF; CDR3 DNA: TGTGCTAGTGACATCTCGGGCACCGGGGAGCTGTTTTTT
V gene: TRBV5-4; J gene: TRBJ2-7; clone size: -; D gene: TRBD1; CDR3 protein: CASSLGGQGTYEQYF; CDR3 DNA: TGTGCCAGCAGCTTGGGAGGACAGGGGACGTACGAGCAGTACTTC
V gene: TRBV7-9; J gene: TRBJ2-3; clone size: -; D gene: -; CDR3 protein: CASSLPSNTQYF; CDR3 DNA: TGTGCCAGCAGCTTACCTTCCAATACGCAGTATTTT
V gene: TRBV4-2; J gene: TRBJ2-7; clone size: -; D gene: -; CDR3 protein: CASSQEGRGRYEQYF; CDR3 DNA: TGTGCCAGCAGCCAAGAGGGGAGGGGGCGGTACGAGCAGTACTTC